Listed here are 3 T cell receptor beta chains from one sample, sequenced in a study of T cell responses to AZD1222 COVID-19 vaccine. The protocol was immunoSEQ multiplex PCR, while the TCRdb copy is restricted to in-frame clones and leaves out a portion. This sample has 150,000 or so clones, with just over 90% found just once. The starting material was peripheral blood, obtained on day 0 of MenACWY control vaccination. The receptors were sampled from an adult in good health.

This clone showed up just once. V and J are TRBV11-2 and TRBJ2-7, with 13 bases lining up with TRBD2. CDR3 length: 15 amino acids. V dropped 5 bases and J dropped 3; count of bases not matched to a gene: 4. Germline CDR1 SGHAT, CDR2 FQNNGV. The CDR3 is CASSPRLAGGYEQYF. CDR3 in DNA: TGTGCCAGCAGCCCCCGACTAGCGGGAGGCTACGAGCAGTACTTC.

The V gene is TRBV12-1, the J gene TRBJ2-1; TRBD2 reflects the table's D call only, with no check against the DNA. TRBV12-1 has pseudogene status. The CDR3 contains 13 residues. The CDR3 sequence is CASSFGAGDEQFF. The CDR3 coding sequence is TGTGCCAGCAGCTTTGGGGCCGGGGATGAGCAGTTCTTC.

The genes are TRBV6-5 and TRBJ2-2; 8 positions agree with TRBD1. CDR3 length: 15 residues. V lost 8 bases to trimming and J lost 5 bases; unmatched junction nucleotides: 10. CDR1 and CDR2 (germline): MNHEY, SVGAGI. The CDR3 nucleotides read TGTGCCAGCGGTTTCGGACAGGGAGGTACCGGGGAGCTGTTTTTT. Translation gives CASGFGQGGTGELFF.